The clone carrying this TCR beta chain was counted ten times or more. As for time point: persistent/refractory GD, antithyroid drugs over 5 years with positive TRAb. After RNA was extracted from PBMCs, the TCR library was made from it. This sample is drawn from a study of regulatory T cells in long-lasting Graves disease. Trimming removed 5 bases at V and 2 bases at J, with 16 bases between. The CDR3 is made up of 15 amino acids. Arm-PCR of CDR3 regions and iRepertoire HTBI primers were used to build TCR beta libraries. One entry per CDR3 protein, called by TCRdb with MiXCR from the multiplex PCR reads. The sample comprises 400,000 to 450,000 distinct CDR3 sequences, about 20% of which are singletons, and approximately 26% rests with the top ten.

Sequences were derived from peripheral blood mononuclear cells (PBMCs), sampled when the disease was refractory, from a patient treated with antithyroid drugs. This chain joins TRBV12-3 or TRBV12-4 and TRBJ2-7; the D gene could be TRBD1 or TRBD2 (5 bases each). The origin of this receptor is a female donor with Graves disease. The CDR3 protein is CASSDNGDPAYEQYF. The CDR3 nucleotides read TGTGCCAGCAGTGACAACGGGGACCCCGCCTACGAGCAGTACTTC.